This is a list of T cell receptor beta chains from one sample in a study of T cells in localized non-small cell lung cancer. Using immunoSEQ multiplex PCR, the repertoire was profiled, and TCRdb retains in-frame clones only, with some absent. Among 4,700 or so clones, approximately 30% were seen once, and the ten largest hold roughly 18%. Sample: lung tumor tissue, taken before any cancer treatment. All receptors derive from a man between 40 and 70 years old with stage II squamous cell lung carcinoma. Both conserved end residues are part of each CDR3. The order of the fields is V gene, J gene, D gene, clone size, CDR3 DNA, CDR3 protein. D genes are given only for firm matches. Clone size appears in some rows only: once, few, many, or a class for an expanded clone.

>TRBV11-3|TRBJ1-4|TRBD1|large
TGTGCCAGCAGCGGGGACAGGGGGCGGTATGATGAAAAACTGTTTTTT
CASSGDRGRYDEKLFF
>TRBV7-2|TRBJ2-3|NA|NA
TGTGCCAGCAGCCCCACGGCTAGCACAGATACGCAGTATTTT
CASSPTASTDTQYF
>TRBV19|TRBJ2-3|TRBD2|few
TGTGCCAGTAGTATGTGGCTAGCGGGAGGATGGGGCACAGATACGCAGTATTTT
CASSMWLAGGWGTDTQYF
>TRBV9|TRBJ2-1|TRBD2|medium-sized
TGTGCCAGCAGTGCTAGGCTAGCGGGAGGGCTTGAGCAGTTCTTC
CASSARLAGGLEQFF
>TRBV6-8|TRBJ2-2|NA|NA
TGTGCCAGCAGCCTTAACAGACCCGCGAACACCGGGGAGCTGTTTTTT
CASSLNRPANTGELFF
>TRBV18|TRBJ1-6|TRBD1|NA
TGTGCCAGCTCACCACAGGGGACAGGGGGTTCACCCCTCCACTTT
CASSPQGTGGSPLHF
>TRBV15|TRBJ1-1|NA|few
TGTGCCACCAGCAGACAGGGACAGAACACTGAAGCTTTCTTT
CATSRQGQNTEAFF
>TRBV19|TRBJ2-3|TRBD2|NA
TGTGCCTCCCAACCCCCCCTCAGCGGGGGAATCGATACGCAGTATTTT
CASQPPLSGGIDTQYF
>TRBV9|TRBJ1-1|NA|few
TGTGCCAGCAGCGTGATAGGGTTTGAAGCTTTCTTT
CASSVIGFEAFF
>TRBV18|TRBJ1-1|NA|few
TGTGCCAGCTCACTACTGGAGGGGAACACTGAAGCTTTCTTT
CASSLLEGNTEAFF
>TRBV2|TRBJ1-1|NA|NA
TGTGCCAGCAGTGGACGCACAGTCCACACTGAAGCTTTCTTT
CASSGRTVHTEAFF
>TRBV25-1|TRBJ2-1|TRBD1|NA
TGTGCCAGCAAGGGGACAGGGGTTTTGAATGAGCAGTTCTTC
CASKGTGVLNEQFF
>TRBV6-8|TRBJ2-1|TRBD2|NA
TGTGCCAGCTCAACGAGCGGGAGGGCCTGGGAGCAGTTCTTC
CASSTSGRAWEQFF
>TRBV30|TRBJ2-1|NA|NA
TGTGCCTGGGGTCCCTCTTACAATGAGCAGTTCTTC
CAWGPSYNEQFF
>TRBV19|TRBJ1-6|TRBD1|NA
TGTGCCAGTAGTATTGGACAGGTCCTTTCACCCCTCCACTTT
CASSIGQVLSPLHF
>TRBV14|TRBJ2-3|NA|NA
TGTGCCAGCAGCCAAGATTCCGGGAGATTAGATACGCAGTATTTT
CASSQDSGRLDTQYF
>TRBV30|TRBJ2-5|NA|NA
TGTGCCTGGAGTGTACCAGGGGCCGAGACCCAGTACTTC
CAWSVPGAETQYF
>TRBV12-5|TRBJ2-2|NA|medium-sized
TGTGCTAGTGCCCGGACCACCGGGGAGCTGTTTTTT
CASARTTGELFF
>TRBV9|TRBJ2-3|NA|large
TGTGCCAGCAGGCCAGGGGATTTATGGACAGATACGCAGTATTTT
CASRPGDLWTDTQYF
>TRBV19|TRBJ1-3|TRBD1|NA
TGTGCCAGTACCAGGGGGGGAAGTGGAAACACCATATATTTT
CASTRGGSGNTIYF
>TRBV19|TRBJ2-1|TRBD2|NA
TGTGCCAGTAGTACCCCACTAGCGGCCTACAATGAGCAGTTCTTC
CASSTPLAAYNEQFF
>TRBV19|TRBJ2-3|TRBD2|NA
TGTGCCAGTAATACCGCCGGGACTAGAGATACGCAGTATTTT
CASNTAGTRDTQYF
>TRBV29-1|TRBJ2-7|NA|NA
TGCAGCGCACGGGACACTTCCTACGAGCAGTACTTC
CSARDTSYEQYF
>TRBV30|TRBJ1-2|TRBD1|NA
TGTGCCTGGAGTAGGGACAGCAAAAACTATGGCTACACCTTC
CAWSRDSKNYGYTF
>TRBV11-3|TRBJ2-7|NA|NA
TGTGCCAGCAGCTTAGATCCGACAGGAGGCAGCCTCTACGAGCAGTACTTC
CASSLDPTGGSLYEQYF
>TRBV5-1|TRBJ2-1|TRBD1|NA
TGCGCCAGCAGCATACGGACAGGGTTCGACAATGAGCAGTTCTTC
CASSIRTGFDNEQFF
>TRBV11-3|TRBJ2-4|NA|few
TGTGCCAGCAGCTCCTCCACTACTTCGGCGGGAAACATTCAGTACTTC
CASSSSTTSAGNIQYF
>TRBV25-1|TRBJ1-2|NA|medium-sized
TGTGCCAGCAGTGATTCGGACGGAGACTTCTATGGCTACACCTTC
CASSDSDGDFYGYTF
>TRBV6-8|TRBJ2-7|NA|few
TGTGCCAGCAGTTACTCCGACAGATTTCGCTACGAGCAGTACTTC
CASSYSDRFRYEQYF
>TRBV11-3|TRBJ2-7|TRBD2|NA
TGTGCCAGCAGCGCCGGGACTAGCGGGAGTATGTGGCAGTACTTC
CASSAGTSGSMWQYF
>TRBV30|TRBJ1-2|NA|NA
TGTGCCTGGAGTAGTCCCAAGGGTGGGAATGGCTACACCTTC
CAWSSPKGGNGYTF
>TRBV11-3|TRBJ1-1|NA|few
TGTGCCAGCAGCTTCGGTACGGGGCCTTACACTGAAGCTTTCTTT
CASSFGTGPYTEAFF
>TRBV19|TRBJ2-1|NA|few
TGTGCCAGTAGGATGACCATGGCCGGGAGCTCCTACAATGAGCAGTTCTTC
CASRMTMAGSSYNEQFF
>TRBV19|TRBJ1-3|NA|NA
TGTGCCAGTAGTATCCGAGGAAACACCATATATTTT
CASSIRGNTIYF
>TRBV23-1|TRBJ2-2|TRBD1|few
TGCGCCAGCAGCCGACGCAGGGGGACAGGAACCGGGGAGCTGTTTTTT
CASSRRRGTGTGELFF
>TRBV6-8|TRBJ2-7|TRBD2|NA
TGTGCCAGCAGCCCTAGTGCGGGAGGAGATTACGAGCAGTACTTC
CASSPSAGGDYEQYF
>TRBV5-1|TRBJ2-1|TRBD2|NA
TGCGCCAGCAGCCCCTTAGCGGGAGAAGATAATGAGCAGTTCTTC
CASSPLAGEDNEQFF
>TRBV23-1|TRBJ2-2|NA|few
TGCGCCAGCAGCCAAGACCGGGACGGCGCGAACACCGGGGAGCTGTTTTTT
CASSQDRDGANTGELFF
>TRBV11-3|TRBJ2-3|NA|few
TGTGCCAGCAGCCAATCGGGGTTTACAGATACGCAGTATTTT
CASSQSGFTDTQYF
>TRBV6-8|TRBJ2-7|NA|medium-sized
TGTGCCAGCAGACTCATTCCATACGAGCAGTACTTC
CASRLIPYEQYF
>TRBV5-1|TRBJ2-3|NA|few
TGCGCCAGCAGCCCGGCTCGGGGGATCTCAGGGGGGCAGTATTTT
CASSPARGISGGQYF
>TRBV23-1|TRBJ1-1|TRBD1|medium-sized
TGCGCCAGCAGCTGGACAGGGGACACTGAAGCTTTCTTT
CASSWTGDTEAFF